The 2 T cell receptor beta chains given below trace back to one sample, sequenced in a study of blood T cell repertoires in COVID-19. Assay: immunoSEQ multiplex PCR; the TCRdb copy retains only in-frame clones and omits some. The sample yields some 140,000 clones, 70% to 80% seen once. The sample was peripheral blood. The receptors originated from a woman in her sixties or seventies with COVID-19, enrolled during active disease.

V is TRBV5-4 and J is TRBJ2-7; the D is unclear. CDR1 SGHNT and CDR2 YYREEE come from the germline V gene (reference sequence). This CDR3 is built from 14 residues. Between the trimmed V and J ends, which lost 5 bases and 6 bases, there was a span of 18 bases. CDR3 bases: TGTGCCAGCAGTCCTAGAATCCCCAACGTCGAGCAGTACTTC. Its translation: CASSPRIPNVEQYF.

The chain employs TRBV5-4 and TRBJ2-7, with 9 bases fitting TRBD2. The CDR3 has 14 amino acids. The ends lost 2 bases at V and 4 bases at J; junction bases unmatched: 4. The germline CDR1 and CDR2 sequences are SGHNT and YYREEE (reference sequence). Written as DNA, the CDR3 is TGTGCCAGCAGCTTCGGCGGGGGGGCTTACGAGCAGTACTTC. It yields the protein CASSFGGGAYEQYF.